One and the same sample provided the 2 T cell receptor beta chains below, sequenced in a study of T cell responses to AZD1222 COVID-19 vaccine. Clones were sequenced by immunoSEQ multiplex PCR, and TCRdb holds only the in-frame ones, with some missing. Altogether some 52,000 clones are present, 80% to 90% being singletons, with the ten largest covering 2% to 3%. The sequences come from peripheral blood, collected 28 days after the second AZD1222 dose. Receptors originate from an adult who received the AZD1222 COVID-19 vaccine.

The gene calls are TRBV6-4 and TRBJ2-3; weak D call: TRBD2 (6 bases). The CDR3 is 13 amino acids. CDR1 is MRHNA, CDR2 SNTAGT, per germline. V shed 3 bases and J shed 3 bases, with 7 bases lying between them. DNA for the CDR3: TGTGCCAGCAGTGAACGGGAGACAGATACGCAGTATTTT. It codes for CASSERETDTQYF.

The genes are TRBV19 and TRBJ1-5; D gene ambiguous. The V end was cut by 3 bases, the J end by 0 bases, with 9 bases between. Germline CDR1 LNHDA, CDR2 SQIVND (reference sequence). This CDR3 is 15 amino acids long. This chain's CDR3 is CASSMGKHSNQPQHF. CDR3 DNA sequence: TGTGCCAGTAGTATGGGGAAGCATAGCAATCAGCCCCAGCATTTT.